The 27 T cell receptor beta chains presented below share a single source sample, sequenced in a study of T cells in localized non-small cell lung cancer. Generated by immunoSEQ multiplex PCR, the TCRdb table keeps only in-frame clones and is missing some. The sample lists about 1,500 clones, roughly 25% occurring once. The sequencing here drew on normal lung tissue next to the tumor, taken before any cancer treatment. The receptors here all came from a male donor older than 55 with stage II lung adenocarcinoma.

The chain employs TRBV19 and TRBJ1-1; 8 nucleotides align to TRBD1. Germline assignment: CDR1 LNHDA and CDR2 SQIVND (reference sequence). The CDR3 runs 14 residues. J was trimmed by 10 bases and V by 4 bases; bases with no gene match: 11. The CDR3: CASSTGGASLAAFF. CDR3 sequence (DNA): TGTGCCAGTAGTACAGGGGGCGCGAGTCTTGCAGCTTTCTTT. The whole variable domain, remainder taken from reference TRBV19 and TRBJ1-1, is DGGITQSPKYLFRKEGQNVTLSCEQNLNHDAMYWYRQDPGQGLRLIYYSQIVNDFQKGDIAEGYSVSREKKESFPLTVTSAQKNPTAFYLCASSTGGASLAAFFGQGTRLTVV.

The DNA for the CDR3 is TGTGCCAGCAGCCCCCAGGATCCCTCCGATAATGAAAAACTGTTTTTT. It translates to CASSPQDPSDNEKLFF. The chain employs TRBV28 and TRBJ1-4; no reliable D call. The ends were cut back, 6 bases at V and 4 bases at J, with 18 bases in the middle. Germline V gives CDR1 MDHEN, CDR2 SYDVKM. The CDR3 totals 16 residues.

J is TRBJ2-3 and V is TRBV11-3, with 7 bases matching TRBD2. The ends lost 1 base at V and 0 bases at J; junction bases unmatched: 7. Germline V gives CDR1 SGHNT, CDR2 YENEEA. The CDR3 contains 17 residues. The CDR3 DNA sequence: TGTGCCAGCAGCTTAGGATTAGCGGGCTTAAGCACAGATACGCAGTATTTT. Protein sequence: CASSLGLAGLSTDTQYF. Complete variable domain (other parts from reference TRBV11-3 and TRBJ2-3): EAGVVQSPRYKIIEKKQPVAFWCNPISGHNTLYWYLQNLGQGPELLIRYENEEAVDDSQLPKDRFSAERLKGVDSTLKIQPAELGDSAVYLCASSLGLAGLSTDTQYFGPGTRLTVL.

The chain carries TRBV11-3 and TRBJ2-1; the match to TRBD2 covers 9 bases. Germline trimming cut 5 bases from V and 0 bases from J; bases unmatched to any gene: 5. This CDR3 spans 16 amino acids. Germline-derived CDR1 and CDR2 are SGHNT and YENEEA. CDR3 loop: CASSLSGGNSYNEQFF. CDR3 DNA sequence: TGTGCCAGCAGCCTTAGCGGGGGTAACTCCTACAATGAGCAGTTCTTC.

This rearrangement joins TRBV19 to TRBJ2-7; D might be TRBD1 (6 bases). The CDR3 sequence is 16 residues long. Between the trimmed V and J ends, which lost 3 bases and 0 bases, there was a span of 15 bases. Per the germline V gene, CDR1 is LNHDA and CDR2 is SQIVND (reference sequence). The CDR3 loop reads CASSMPGHMSSYEQYF. CDR3 DNA: TGTGCCAGTAGTATGCCGGGACACATGAGCTCCTACGAGCAGTACTTC.

In its sample, this clone is medium-sized (0.01 to 0.1%). The V call is TRBV6-8, the J call TRBJ2-1; possibly TRBD1 for D (5 bases). Germline CDR1 MNHGY, CDR2 SAAAGT. There are 12 residues in the CDR3. The V gene lost 5 bases and the J gene lost 10 bases, with 12 bases spanning the gap. CDR3 residues: CASSTSAGEQFF. The CDR3 coding sequence is TGTGCCAGCAGTACCTCAGCAGGGGAGCAGTTCTTC.

This clone ranks as large. V gene TRBV28 combines with J gene TRBJ1-2, with 7 bases identical to TRBD1. Germline V CDR1 and CDR2: MDHEN, SYDVKM. This CDR3 has 14 amino acids. V lost 6 bases, J lost 4 bases, and 8 bases stayed unmatched. In nucleotides, the CDR3 is TGTGCCAGCAGCCTGACAGGGTTGGGCTATGGCTACACCTTC. Protein sequence: CASSLTGLGYGYTF.

The chain's CDR3 is CASSQPGPLLNTEAFF. The CDR3 DNA sequence: TGTGCCAGTAGCCAACCGGGACCACTACTGAACACTGAAGCTTTCTTT. The chain couples TRBV19 to TRBJ1-1, with D tentatively TRBD1 (5 bases). V dropped 6 bases and J dropped 0 bases, with 17 bases sitting between them. Germline V gene data show CDR1 as LNHDA and CDR2 as SQIVND (reference sequence). This CDR3 has 16 residues.

The J gene is TRBJ2-1, the V gene TRBV18; D unclear. With 3 bases removed from V and 7 bases from J, the gap between germline ends came to 13 bases. Germline V gene data show CDR1 as KGHSH and CDR2 as LQKENI. This CDR3 is built from 14 residues. The CDR3 here is CASSPTLELNEQFF. The CDR3, as DNA: TGTGCCAGCTCACCTACTCTAGAACTTAATGAGCAGTTCTTC. Full variable domain (rest looked up from reference TRBV18 and TRBJ2-1): NAGVMQNPRHLVRRRGQEARLRCSPMKGHSHVYWYRQLPEEGLKFMVYLQKENIIDESGMPKERFSAEFPKEGPSILRIQQVVRGDSAAYFCASSPTLELNEQFFGPGTRLTVL.

Notes on this clone: Its ends do not fully match the called genes, so a read error is possible. The chain uses TRBV18 and TRBJ2-7, with 9 bases that match TRBD1. Germline V lookup: CDR1 KGHSH, CDR2 LQKENI. The CDR3 length is 13 residues. This CDR3 reads CASSPGQGSQQDF. The CDR3 region has the DNA TGTGCCAGCTCACCGGGACAGGGCTCCCAACAAGACTTC. The full variable domain, rest sourced from reference TRBV18 and TRBJ2-7, is NAGVMQNPRHLVRRRGQEARLRCSPMKGHSHVYWYRQLPEEGLKFMVYLQKENIIDESGMPKERFSAEFPKEGPSILRIQQVVRGDSAAYFCASSPGQGSQQDFGPGTRLTVT.

This clone was counted between two and nine times. This sequence joins TRBV6-8 and TRBJ1-1; possible D gene TRBD1, 5 bases. Germline V gene lookup returns CDR1 MNHGY and CDR2 SAAAGT. Trimming pared 7 bases from V and 2 bases from J, leaving 14 bases between. CDR3 length equals 14 residues. This CDR3 is CASTDSGLNTEAFF. CDR3 nucleotides: TGTGCCAGCACCGACAGCGGACTCAACACTGAAGCTTTCTTT.

CDR3 nucleotide sequence: TGTGCCAGCAGCCCCTACAGGGGGGGGACTGAAGCTTTCTTT. This gives the protein CASSPYRGGTEAFF. The chain links TRBV11-3 to TRBJ1-1; TRBD1 aligns across 8 bases. The CDR3 has 14 residues. Germline loops: CDR1 SGHNT, CDR2 YENEEA. The ends lost 5 bases at V and 5 bases at J; junction bases unmatched: 7. Supplemented by reference TRBV11-3 and TRBJ1-1, the full variable domain reads EAGVVQSPRYKIIEKKQPVAFWCNPISGHNTLYWYLQNLGQGPELLIRYENEEAVDDSQLPKDRFSAERLKGVDSTLKIQPAELGDSAVYLCASSPYRGGTEAFFGQGTRLTVV.

This clone came up a few times. The CDR3 bases are TGTGCCAGCAGTGAGGGGGAGCGCTATGGCTACACCTTC. Protein: CASSEGERYGYTF. The rearrangement links TRBV9 to TRBJ1-2; a weak D match, TRBD1 (6 bases). CDR1 is SGDLS, CDR2 YYNGEE, per germline. The length of the CDR3 is 13 residues. Between the trimmed V and J ends, which lost 5 bases and 4 bases, there was a span of 12 bases.

The chain uses TRBV25-1 and TRBJ2-3; 7 bases are shared with TRBD2. Unmatched junction bases numbered 4, after V lost 4 bases and J lost 0 bases. Germline V lookup: CDR1 MGHDK, CDR2 SYGVNS. The CDR3 runs 15 residues. The CDR3 is CASSASGASTDTQYF. The CDR3 DNA is TGTGCCAGCAGTGCCAGCGGGGCTAGCACAGATACGCAGTATTTT.

V is TRBV19 and J is TRBJ2-6; 10 bases agree with TRBD1. From germline, CDR1 is LNHDA and CDR2 SQIVND (reference sequence). V trimming: 4 bases; J trimming: 0 bases; junction bases outside the gene matches: 6. The CDR3 loop spans 18 amino acids. CDR3 DNA: TGTGCCAGTAGTACGGGACAGGGGACCTCCTCTGGGGCCAACGTCCTGACTTTC. Its translation is CASSTGQGTSSGANVLTF.

This clone was picked up a small number of times. The rearrangement links TRBV9 to TRBJ2-5; possible D gene TRBD2, 6 bases. Looked up from germline, CDR1 is SGDLS and CDR2 is YYNGEE. CDR3 length: 14 amino acids. Trimming took off 4 bases at V and 1 base at J, with 11 bases between the two ends. Here the CDR3 reads CASSLRELQETQYF. The DNA for the CDR3 is TGTGCCAGCAGCCTCCGGGAGCTCCAAGAGACCCAGTACTTC.

This clone has more than one count but fewer than ten. CDR3 in amino acids: CASSLESEGDTQYF. CDR3 in DNA: TGTGCCAGCAGCTTAGAATCGGAGGGAGACACGCAGTATTTT. The chain carries TRBV11-3 and TRBJ2-3, with D tentatively TRBD2 (6 bases). CDR3 length: 14 residues. The germline V gene has CDR1 SGHNT and CDR2 YENEEA. The V and J ends lost 0 bases and 9 bases respectively, with 13 bases between them.

By its share, this clone is large. V usage is TRBV11-3 and J usage is TRBJ2-3; either TRBD1 or TRBD2 may supply D (5 bases each). Trimming cost V 7 bases and J 4 bases, with 15 bases left between them. The V gene's germline CDR1 is SGHNT and CDR2 YENEEA. This CDR3 is 14 amino acids long. The CDR3 sequence is CASTTLGESDTQYF. The CDR3 coding sequence is TGTGCCAGCACGACCCTAGGGGAGTCAGATACGCAGTATTTT.

The chain combines TRBV23-1 with TRBJ1-1; D is uncertain. TRBV23-1 is sorted into the ORF group, with uncertain function. The CDR3 extends over 13 amino acids. V was trimmed by 6 bases and J by 7 bases, leaving 15 bases between them. The CDR3 is CASSLAGGGEAFF. The CDR3, as DNA: TGCGCCAGCAGCTTGGCCGGTGGTGGTGAAGCTTTCTTT.

This clone was seen a few times. The chain is built from TRBV2 and TRBJ2-1, with TRBD1 matching over 11 bases. Germline assignment: CDR1 SNHLY and CDR2 FYNNEI. The J segment lost 6 bases and the V segment lost 5 bases, leaving 9 bases of the junction unmatched. The CDR3 covers 16 residues. CDR3 sequence reads: CASSFRTGGVTNEQFF. CDR3 nucleotide sequence: TGTGCCAGCAGTTTCAGGACAGGGGGCGTAACCAATGAGCAGTTCTTC.

This chain joins TRBV4-1 and TRBJ2-7, with TRBD2 identical over 7 bases. The CDR3 spans 16 residues. V lost 4 bases to trimming and J lost 6 bases; unmatched junction nucleotides: 15. The germline V gene has CDR1 MGHRA and CDR2 YSYEKL. CDR3 DNA: TGCGCCAGCAGCCTCGGGGGGACTGCCGATATTCTCGAGCAGTACTTC. Translating it yields CASSLGGTADILEQYF.

This clone is judged large (0.1 to 1%). The DNA for the CDR3 is TGTGCCTGGAGTGACGGGACTAGAGTGGGGGGGTTAGAGACCCAGTACTTC. The encoded protein is CAWSDGTRVGGLETQYF. V gene TRBV30 combines with J gene TRBJ2-5, with 8 bases fitting TRBD2. There are 17 residues in the CDR3. Germline assignment: CDR1 GTSNPN and CDR2 SVGIG (reference sequence). The trim removed 1 base at V and 4 bases at J, leaving 14 bases unmatched. Full variable domain (remainder filled in from reference TRBV30 and TRBJ2-5): SQTIHQWPATLVQPVGSPLSLECTVEGTSNPNLYWYRQAAGRGLQLLFYSVGIGQISSEVPQNLSASRPQDRQFILSSKKLLLSDSGFYLCAWSDGTRVGGLETQYFGPGTRLLVL.

A word on this clone: Mismatch with germline at one junction end may stem from a read error. The chain joins TRBV29-1 to TRBJ1-1; D is uncertain. CDR3 length: 13 amino acids. CDR1 and CDR2 (germline): SQVTM, ANQGSEA. The DNA for the CDR3 is TGCAGCTTTGATCGGGCTGGGAACACTGAAGCTTTCTTT. Translated, it gives CSFDRAGNTEAFF.

This clone has more than one count but fewer than ten. J is TRBJ2-3 and V is TRBV9; the match to TRBD1 covers 7 bases. CDR1 and CDR2 from the germline V gene are SGDLS and YYNGEE. The CDR3 has 14 residues. Germline trimming cut 2 bases from V and 4 bases from J; bases unmatched to any gene: 4. The CDR3 DNA reads as TGTGCCAGCAGCGTCAGACAGGGATCAGATACGCAGTATTTT. It encodes CASSVRQGSDTQYF. The full variable domain, its missing parts supplied by reference TRBV9 and TRBJ2-3, is DSGVTQTPKHLITATGQRVTLRCSPRSGDLSVYWYQQSLDQGLQFLIQYYNGEERAKGNILERFSAQQFPDLHSELNLSSLELGDSALYFCASSVRQGSDTQYFGPGTRLTVL.

This clone was detected only once. The rearrangement uses TRBV10-1 and TRBJ2-7; 7 bases are a match to TRBD2. The CDR3 is 11 residues long. Germline V gene sequence: CDR1 WNHNN, CDR2 SYGVQD (reference sequence). Trimming took 4 bases from V and 6 from J; bases not matched to a gene: 0. CDR3 DNA sequence: TGCGCCAGCAGTGGGGGGGGCGAGCAGTACTTC. Protein: CASSGGGEQYF.

The chain joins TRBV28 to TRBJ1-3; a possible D gene is TRBD1 (6 bases). This CDR3 comprises 14 residues. Per the germline V gene, CDR1 is MDHEN and CDR2 is SYDVKM. V was clipped by 6 bases and J by 2 bases, with 11 bases between them. In DNA, the CDR3 is TGTGCCAGCAGCCCCACAGGGCCTGGAAACACCATATATTTT. Encoded protein: CASSPTGPGNTIYF. Drawing the rest from reference TRBV28 and TRBJ1-3, the complete variable domain is DVKVTQSSRYLVKRTGEKVFLECVQDMDHENMFWYRQDPGLGLRLIYFSYDVKMKEKGDIPEGYSVSREKKERFSLILESASTNQTSMYLCASSPTGPGNTIYFGEGSWLTVV.

The chain employs TRBV11-3 and TRBJ1-5, with D possibly being TRBD1 (6 bases). With 1 base removed from V and 3 bases from J, the gap between germline ends came to 10 bases. Per germline, CDR1 SGHNT and CDR2 YENEEA. This CDR3 contains 15 residues. The CDR3 loop is CASSLGGGINQPQHF. The CDR3 coding sequence is TGTGCCAGCAGCTTAGGAGGGGGGATCAATCAGCCCCAGCATTTT.